One sample yielded the 22 T cell receptor beta chains listed below, sequenced in a study of cytomegalovirus exposure and HLA in healthy donors. In the PCR, 60 Vbeta and 13 Jbeta primers were used. Generated by immunoSEQ multiplex PCR, the TCRdb table keeps only in-frame clones and is missing some. This table has about 130,000 clones, roughly 80% appearing once. Specimen: PBMCs. These TCRs come from a woman aged 40 to 50 in good health and CMV-seropositive.

This clone was detected only a few times. This chain uses TRBV9 with TRBJ1-1; TRBD1 matches 7 bases. The germline CDR1 and CDR2 sequences are SGDLS and YYNGEE. After removal of 4 bases from V and 1 base from J, the junction contained 7 bases not matched to a gene. The CDR3 totals 15 residues. CDR3 DNA sequence: TGTGCCAGCAGCCCCTCGGGACAGCGGAACACTGAAGCTTTCTTT. The encoded protein is CASSPSGQRNTEAFF.

The chain recombines TRBV5-1 with TRBJ2-7; 9 positions agree with TRBD1. CDR3 length equals 14 residues. V was clipped by 1 base and J by 6 bases; unmatched bases: 5. Germline V gene sequence: CDR1 SGHRS, CDR2 YFSETQ. This CDR3 is CASSLRGTGPEQYF. CDR3 bases: TGCGCCAGCAGCTTGCGCGGGACAGGGCCCGAGCAGTACTTC.

The genes are TRBV13 and TRBJ2-7, with 8 nucleotides matching TRBD2. The V gene end was trimmed by 5 bases and the J gene end by 0 bases; junction bases not matched to a gene: 3. The CDR3 contains 14 residues. CDR1 PRHDT and CDR2 FYEKMQ come from the germline V gene (reference sequence). CDR3 nucleotide sequence: TGTGCCAGCAGCCGAGGGACTAGCTCCTACGAGCAGTACTTC. Protein sequence: CASSRGTSSYEQYF.

The chain joins TRBV30 to TRBJ2-7, with a tentative D call TRBD2 (6 bases). Germline V gives CDR1 GTSNPN, CDR2 SVGIG (reference sequence). The CDR3 consists of 16 residues. V lost 0 bases to trimming and J lost 0 bases, with 15 bases between them. Here the CDR3 reads CAWSVFGRLSSYEQYF. The CDR3 nucleotides are TGTGCCTGGAGTGTATTCGGGAGACTTAGCTCCTACGAGCAGTACTTC. The full variable domain, rest sourced from reference TRBV30 and TRBJ2-7, is SQTIHQWPATLVQPVGSPLSLECTVEGTSNPNLYWYRQAAGRGLQLLFYSVGIGQISSEVPQNLSASRPQDRQFILSSKKLLLSDSGFYLCAWSVFGRLSSYEQYFGPGTRLTVT.

The chain has TRBV13 and TRBJ2-3; D is possibly TRBD1 (5 bases). The CDR3 extends over 16 amino acids. The germline V and J ends were trimmed by 8 bases and 0 bases, with 18 bases remaining between them. Germline V gene sequence: CDR1 PRHDT, CDR2 FYEKMQ (reference sequence). DNA for the CDR3: TGTGCCAGCGGCCCCTACGGGCAGGGTAGCACAGATACGCAGTATTTT. Translation: CASGPYGQGSTDTQYF.

This chain connects TRBV27 to TRBJ1-1, with D tentatively TRBD1 (5 bases). The CDR3 is 14 amino acids. Between the trimmed V and J ends, which lost 6 bases and 2 bases, there was a span of 13 bases. CDR1 is MNHEY, CDR2 SMNVEV, per germline (reference sequence). CDR3 nucleotide sequence: TGTGCCAGCAGGCCTTTGACAGTAAACACTGAAGCTTTCTTT. Translated, it gives CASRPLTVNTEAFF.

The chain is built from TRBV9 and TRBJ2-7, with TRBD2 matching 10 bases. The CDR3 sequence is 16 residues long. Trimming removed 4 bases from V and 0 bases from J; junction bases left unmatched: 7. CDR1 and CDR2 from the germline V gene are SGDLS and YYNGEE. This CDR3 is CASSIGGLADSYEQYF. CDR3 sequence (DNA): TGTGCCAGCAGCATCGGCGGACTAGCGGACTCCTACGAGCAGTACTTC.

Only one count was recorded for this clone. This chain links TRBV7-2 with TRBJ2-2, with 7 bases identical to TRBD1. CDR1 SGHTA and CDR2 FQGNSA come from the germline V gene. V was clipped by 5 bases and J by 3 bases; unmatched bases: 9. CDR3 length equals 16 residues. CDR3 nucleotides: TGTGCCAGCAGCCCTAGGGGGCGAAAGGACACCGGGGAGCTGTTTTTT. Its protein is CASSPRGRKDTGELFF.

This chain links TRBV21-1 with TRBJ2-7; TRBD1, the D gene given by the table, was not confirmed from the DNA. TRBV21-1 is a documented pseudogene. The CDR3 runs 15 residues. The CDR3 sequence: CASSTAGSGAYEQYF. The DNA of the CDR3 is TGTGCCAGCAGCACCGCCGGGTCAGGGGCCTACGAGCAGTACTTC.

The DNA for the CDR3 is TGTGCCAGCAGCTCAGCAGGGGGCAATGAGCAGTTCTTC. Its protein product is CASSSAGGNEQFF. J is TRBJ2-1 and V is TRBV5-5; 7 bases are shared with TRBD1. Germline CDR1 SGHKS, CDR2 YYEKEE (reference sequence). Germline trimming cut 3 bases from V and 6 bases from J; bases unmatched to any gene: 3. The CDR3 runs 13 residues.

The chain carries TRBV9 and TRBJ1-1, with unresolved D. CDR1 is SGDLS and CDR2 is YYNGEE in the germline V gene. Between the trimmed V and J ends, which lost 5 bases and 2 bases, there was a span of 13 bases. The CDR3 is 14 amino acids. The CDR3 coding sequence is TGTGCCAGCAGTCCAGATACAGTTAACACTGAAGCTTTCTTT. Its protein is CASSPDTVNTEAFF.

This sequence joins TRBV7-9 and TRBJ2-1, with 11 bases identical to TRBD2. J lost 7 bases, V lost 2 bases, and 4 bases had no gene match. Germline assignment: CDR1 SEHNR and CDR2 FQNEAQ (reference sequence). This CDR3 has 15 amino acids. The CDR3 sequence: CASSLTSGSQNEQFF. In DNA form, the CDR3 reads TGTGCCAGCAGCTTAACTAGCGGGAGTCAAAATGAGCAGTTCTTC.

The chain joins TRBV6-1 to TRBJ2-5, with a possible D match to TRBD1 (6 bases). The CDR3 runs to 14 residues. The germline V gene has CDR1 MNHNS and CDR2 SASEGT. Trimming shortened V by 2 bases and J by 4 bases, and 11 bases separated the two germline ends. The chain's CDR3 is CASSEFWGLETQYF. In DNA, the CDR3 is TGTGCCAGCAGTGAATTTTGGGGGCTAGAGACCCAGTACTTC.

The genes are TRBV28 and TRBJ2-1; the match to TRBD2 covers 15 bases. CDR3 length: 17 residues. V lost 7 bases, J lost 8 bases, and 12 bases stayed unmatched. Per the germline V gene, CDR1 is MDHEN and CDR2 is SYDVKM. CDR3 loop: CASTFAGLAGGYDEQFF. As DNA, the CDR3 is TGTGCCAGCACTTTTGCGGGACTAGCGGGAGGTTATGATGAGCAGTTCTTC.

The V gene is TRBV9, the J gene TRBJ1-5; D possibly corresponds to TRBD1 (6 bases). The V and J ends lost 3 bases and 6 bases respectively, with 16 bases between them. Germline CDR1 and CDR2: SGDLS and YYNGEE. This CDR3 is built from 15 residues. The DNA for the CDR3 is TGTGCCAGCAGCGGGTCCGGGACAAGCGGTCAGCCCCAGCATTTT. The encoded protein is CASSGSGTSGQPQHF.

V is TRBV18 and J is TRBJ2-3; perhaps TRBD2 as D (5 bases). Trimming shortened V by 5 bases and J by 4 bases, and 16 bases separated the two germline ends. The germline V gene encodes CDR1 KGHSH and CDR2 LQKENI. The CDR3 is 15 amino acids. The CDR3 DNA reads as TGTGCCAGCTCAGCTCAGAGGGAGCTCGCAGATACGCAGTATTTT. It encodes CASSAQRELADTQYF.

CDR3: CASSLDRGGTDTQYF. CDR3 in DNA: TGTGCCAGCAGCTTGGACAGGGGGGGCACAGATACGCAGTATTTT. J is TRBJ2-3 and V is TRBV7-8, with TRBD1 matching over 10 bases. The CDR3 has 15 amino acids. V was clipped by 3 bases and J by 1 base; unmatched bases: 1. Per the germline V gene, CDR1 is SGHVS and CDR2 is FQNEAQ.

The chain has TRBV4-3 and TRBJ2-1; possibly TRBD2 for D (7 bases). From germline, CDR1 is LGHNA and CDR2 YSLEER. V lost 1 base and J lost 4, with 14 bases in between. CDR3 size: 16 residues. CDR3 in DNA: TGCGCCAGCAGCCAAGGAGGGAGGGGGGGATACAATGAGCAGTTCTTC. Its translation is CASSQGGRGGYNEQFF.

The V gene is TRBV6-5, the J gene TRBJ2-7; 10 bases match TRBD1. The CDR3 covers 15 residues. Trimming removed 4 bases from V and 2 bases from J; junction bases left unmatched: 5. Germline lookup yields CDR1 MNHEY and CDR2 SVGAGI. The CDR3 loop reads CASSFSDRGTYEQYF. CDR3 DNA sequence: TGTGCCAGCAGTTTCTCGGACAGGGGGACCTACGAGCAGTACTTC.

DNA of the CDR3: TGCAGCGCTACCAACACAGTGGACTATGGCTACACCTTC. Encoded protein: CSATNTVDYGYTF. V gene TRBV29-1 combines with J gene TRBJ1-2, with D unresolved. Trimming stripped 7 bases from V and 3 bases from J, with 15 bases between. The CDR3 consists of 13 residues. Germline CDR1 reads SQVTM; CDR2 reads ANQGSEA.

The chain couples TRBV9 to TRBJ2-1; no clear D gene. Germline V gene lookup returns CDR1 SGDLS and CDR2 YYNGEE. This CDR3 is built from 13 residues. V lost 2 bases to trimming and J lost 4 bases, with 7 bases between them. The DNA of the CDR3 is TGTGCCAGCAGCGTCCGCGAATACAATGAGCAGTTCTTC. As protein: CASSVREYNEQFF.

The CDR3 spells CASSRRNCQPQHF. For the CDR3, the DNA is TGTGCCAGCAGCAGGCGGAATTGTCAGCCCCAGCATTTT. V and J are TRBV21-1 and TRBJ1-5. TRBV21-1 is labeled a pseudogene. There are 13 residues in the CDR3.